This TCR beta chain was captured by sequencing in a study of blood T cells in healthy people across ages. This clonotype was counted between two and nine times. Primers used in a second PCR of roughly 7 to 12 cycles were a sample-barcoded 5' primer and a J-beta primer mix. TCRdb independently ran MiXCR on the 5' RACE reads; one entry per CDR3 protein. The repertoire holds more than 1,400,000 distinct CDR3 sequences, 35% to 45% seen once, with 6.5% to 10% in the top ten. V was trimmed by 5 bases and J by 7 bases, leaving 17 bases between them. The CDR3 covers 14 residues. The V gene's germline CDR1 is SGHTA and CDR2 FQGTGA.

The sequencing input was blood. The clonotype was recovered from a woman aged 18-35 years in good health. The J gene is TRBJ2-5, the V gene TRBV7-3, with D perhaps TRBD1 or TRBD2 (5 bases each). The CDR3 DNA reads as TGTGCCAGCAGCCCCCGGGACCGCACCGGGACCCAGTACTTC. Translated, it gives CASSPRDRTGTQYF.